A selection of T cell receptor beta chains follows, all from one sample in a study of T cell repertoires in cytomegalovirus infection. The antigens of these receptors remain unknown. TCRdb called the reads again in MiXCR, with one record for every CDR3 protein. Here the sample spans approximately 500,000 distinct CDR3 sequences, around a third being singletons. Specimen: cultured PBMCs, collected from culture after CMV antigen stimulation. These receptors were taken from a human donor in good health (CMV status not recorded). Some clones in this sample may be carry-over from other donors' samples. CDR3s include the opening cysteine and the closing phenylalanine or tryptophan. A D gene is named only where the DNA matches it firmly. Size is omitted from some rows. Given values are once, few, many or a class for expanded clones.

clone_size: few
d_call: -
j_call: TRBJ2-1
v_call: TRBV7-2
cdr3_nt: TGTGCCAGCAGGCCTCTACGGAATGAGCAGTTCTTC
cdr3_aa: CASRPLRNEQFF

clone_size: -
d_call: TRBD2
j_call: TRBJ2-1
v_call: TRBV7-8
cdr3_nt: TGTGCCAGCAGCGGCCTCCCTAGCGGGACGATCAATGAGCAGTTCTTC
cdr3_aa: CASSGLPSGTINEQFF

clone_size: many
d_call: -
j_call: TRBJ2-7
v_call: TRBV6-1
cdr3_nt: TGTGCCAGCAGAACGGACGGGAATGTTTACGAGCAGTACTTC
cdr3_aa: CASRTDGNVYEQYF

clone_size: -
d_call: TRBD1
j_call: TRBJ1-2
v_call: TRBV6-8
cdr3_nt: TGTGCCAGCAGTCCCAAACGGGGACAGCTAAGGGATGGCTACACCTTC
cdr3_aa: CASSPKRGQLRDGYTF

clone_size: few
d_call: TRBD2
j_call: TRBJ2-1
v_call: TRBV5-1
cdr3_nt: TGCGCCAGCAGCTCAGCGGGAGGGCCTCCCTATGAGCAGTTCTTC
cdr3_aa: CASSSAGGPPYEQFF

clone_size: few
d_call: TRBD1
j_call: TRBJ2-6
v_call: TRBV27
cdr3_nt: TGTGCCAGCAGTCCCCTCCCAGGGGGCGTAGGGTCTGGGGCCAACGTCCTGACTTTC
cdr3_aa: CASSPLPGGVGSGANVLTF

clone_size: many
d_call: TRBD2
j_call: TRBJ2-1
v_call: TRBV7-2
cdr3_nt: TGTGCCAGCAGCCGAAGGACTAGCGGGAGAGTCATTAGCTCGTACAATGAGCAGTTCTTC
cdr3_aa: CASSRRTSGRVISSYNEQFF

clone_size: few
d_call: -
j_call: TRBJ2-3
v_call: TRBV4-3
cdr3_nt: TGCGCCAGCAGCCAAAGGAGGACAGATACGCAGTATTTT
cdr3_aa: CASSQRRTDTQYF

clone_size: once
d_call: -
j_call: TRBJ2-2
v_call: TRBV11-2
cdr3_nt: TGTGCCAGCAGCTTAGTTTTAGCGTTCGCGAACACCGGGGAGCTGTTTTTT
cdr3_aa: CASSLVLAFANTGELFF

clone_size: -
d_call: -
j_call: TRBJ2-6
v_call: TRBV7-9
cdr3_nt: TGTGCCAGCAGCCCCCCGGGAGTCTCTGGGGCCAACGTCCTGACTTTC
cdr3_aa: CASSPPGVSGANVLTF

clone_size: few
d_call: -
j_call: TRBJ2-3
v_call: TRBV5-6
cdr3_nt: TGTGCCAGCAGCTGGGGGGAGCGGTCCATCTACACAGATACGCAGTATTTT
cdr3_aa: CASSWGERSIYTDTQYF

clone_size: -
d_call: -
j_call: TRBJ2-2
v_call: TRBV27
cdr3_nt: TGTGCCAGCAGTTTAAGTATCCCAGGGAACACCGGGGAGCTGTTTTTT
cdr3_aa: CASSLSIPGNTGELFF

clone_size: -
d_call: -
j_call: TRBJ2-1
v_call: TRBV7-9
cdr3_nt: TGTGCCACCCCAGGGGGGGGGCCCTACAATGAGCAGTTCTTC
cdr3_aa: CATPGGGPYNEQFF

clone_size: many
d_call: -
j_call: TRBJ2-7
v_call: TRBV7-2
cdr3_nt: TGTGCCAGCAGCCCCCTTCCGGGACTGAGCTCCTACGAGCAGTACTTC
cdr3_aa: CASSPLPGLSSYEQYF

clone_size: -
d_call: TRBD1
j_call: TRBJ2-7
v_call: TRBV7-2
cdr3_nt: TGTGCCAGCAGCTTTAGCGGATTCGGGGACAGGGTACCCTACGAGCAGTACTTC
cdr3_aa: CASSFSGFGDRVPYEQYF

clone_size: few
d_call: TRBD2
j_call: TRBJ2-7
v_call: TRBV7-3
cdr3_nt: TGTGCCAGCAGCTTAGGGTTCGGGAGGGCCTACGAGCAGTACTTC
cdr3_aa: CASSLGFGRAYEQYF

clone_size: -
d_call: -
j_call: TRBJ1-1
v_call: TRBV7-2
cdr3_nt: TGTGCCAGCAGCCCACGCGACAGGTCCACTGAAGCTTTCTTT
cdr3_aa: CASSPRDRSTEAFF

clone_size: -
d_call: -
j_call: TRBJ2-7
v_call: TRBV6-1
cdr3_nt: TGTGCCAGCAGTACCCTCCGGGGGGCGGGCCTCGAGCAGTACTTC
cdr3_aa: CASSTLRGAGLEQYF

clone_size: -
d_call: -
j_call: TRBJ2-7
v_call: TRBV24-1
cdr3_nt: TGTGCCACCAGTGATCCGGGGAACGAGCAGTACTTC
cdr3_aa: CATSDPGNEQYF

clone_size: -
d_call: -
j_call: TRBJ1-2
v_call: TRBV5-4
cdr3_nt: TGTGCCAGCAGCCAAAACCGGGACCTCTATGGCTACACCTTC
cdr3_aa: CASSQNRDLYGYTF

clone_size: -
d_call: -
j_call: TRBJ2-1
v_call: TRBV4-1
cdr3_nt: TGCGCCAGCAGCCATTGGATAAAGCAGTTCTTC
cdr3_aa: CASSHWIKQFF

clone_size: few
d_call: -
j_call: TRBJ1-2
v_call: TRBV28
cdr3_nt: TGTGCCAGCAGAGACTTGGGGCAGAACTATGGCTACACCTTC
cdr3_aa: CASRDLGQNYGYTF

clone_size: -
d_call: -
j_call: TRBJ2-7
v_call: TRBV5-3
cdr3_nt: TGTGCCAGCAGCTTGTACGGGCCCCCCTCCTACGAGCAGTACTTC
cdr3_aa: CASSLYGPPSYEQYF

clone_size: few
d_call: -
j_call: TRBJ2-2
v_call: TRBV13
cdr3_nt: TGTGCCACCGGCGGCGGGCGGGGAGGTAACGCCGGGGAGCTGTTTTTT
cdr3_aa: CATGGGRGGNAGELFF

clone_size: few
d_call: TRBD2
j_call: TRBJ2-5
v_call: TRBV28
cdr3_nt: TGTGCCAGCAGTTCGTTATTGGGGACCGGGACTAGCGAAGAGACCCAGTACTTC
cdr3_aa: CASSSLLGTGTSEETQYF

clone_size: -
d_call: -
j_call: TRBJ1-1
v_call: TRBV11-1
cdr3_nt: TGTGCCAGCAGCTTAGGTTCCATCACCGAAGCTTTCTTT
cdr3_aa: CASSLGSITEAFF

clone_size: few
d_call: -
j_call: TRBJ2-3
v_call: TRBV28
cdr3_nt: TGTGCCAGCAGTTTACTACTAGAGGTGCGGGGAGATACGCAGTATTTT
cdr3_aa: CASSLLLEVRGDTQYF

clone_size: once
d_call: TRBD2
j_call: TRBJ2-3
v_call: TRBV9
cdr3_nt: TGTGCCAGCAGCGTAGCGGAACTAGCGTCAGATACGCAGTATTTT
cdr3_aa: CASSVAELASDTQYF

clone_size: many
d_call: -
j_call: TRBJ2-2
v_call: TRBV12-3/TRBV12-4
cdr3_nt: TGTGCCAGCAGCCGGGGGGCTAGTGACACCGGGGAGCTGTTTTTT
cdr3_aa: CASSRGASDTGELFF

clone_size: -
d_call: TRBD2
j_call: TRBJ2-7
v_call: TRBV7-2
cdr3_nt: TGTGCCAGCAGCTTAGGCTGGACTAGCGGGTACGAGCAGTACTTC
cdr3_aa: CASSLGWTSGYEQYF

clone_size: -
d_call: TRBD1
j_call: TRBJ2-3
v_call: TRBV27
cdr3_nt: TGTGCCAGCACCTCGGGACAGGGGTCGTTAACAGATACGCAGTATTTT
cdr3_aa: CASTSGQGSLTDTQYF

clone_size: -
d_call: TRBD2
j_call: TRBJ2-4
v_call: TRBV15
cdr3_nt: TGTGCCACCAGCTGGACTAGCGGTAAAAACATTCAGTACTTC
cdr3_aa: CATSWTSGKNIQYF

clone_size: once
d_call: TRBD2
j_call: TRBJ2-1
v_call: TRBV7-9
cdr3_nt: TGTGCCAGCAGCCCCCCGTGGCGACTAGCGGCATCAAACAATGAGCAGTTCTTC
cdr3_aa: CASSPPWRLAASNNEQFF

clone_size: few
d_call: -
j_call: TRBJ1-1
v_call: TRBV27
cdr3_nt: TGTGCCAGCAGTTTAGGACAGCCCATGAACACTGAAGCTTTCTTT
cdr3_aa: CASSLGQPMNTEAFF

clone_size: many
d_call: -
j_call: TRBJ2-1
v_call: TRBV19
cdr3_nt: TGTGCCAGTAAGGGGAGGAGGTACAATGAGCAGTTCTTC
cdr3_aa: CASKGRRYNEQFF

clone_size: -
d_call: -
j_call: TRBJ2-4
v_call: TRBV12-3/TRBV12-4
cdr3_nt: TGTGCCAGCAGTTTAGGGCAGGGGAGTTCTGACATTCAGTACTTC
cdr3_aa: CASSLGQGSSDIQYF

clone_size: -
d_call: TRBD2
j_call: TRBJ2-1
v_call: TRBV7-9
cdr3_nt: TGTGCCAGCAGCCCGCCTAGCGGAAGAACTCCCTACAATGAGCAGTTCTTC
cdr3_aa: CASSPPSGRTPYNEQFF

clone_size: -
d_call: -
j_call: TRBJ2-7
v_call: TRBV4-2
cdr3_nt: TGTGCCAGCAGCCAAGATTTCGGGGGCATGGACGAGCAGTACTTC
cdr3_aa: CASSQDFGGMDEQYF

clone_size: -
d_call: -
j_call: TRBJ2-3
v_call: TRBV14
cdr3_nt: TGTGCCAGCAGCCACCCCCGGACGCCCGCCGGAACAGATACGCAGTATTTT
cdr3_aa: CASSHPRTPAGTDTQYF

clone_size: -
d_call: TRBD1
j_call: TRBJ2-5
v_call: TRBV19
cdr3_nt: TGTGCCAGTAGTATGACAGGGGCTCAAGAGACCCAGTACTTC
cdr3_aa: CASSMTGAQETQYF

clone_size: few
d_call: -
j_call: TRBJ2-6
v_call: TRBV27
cdr3_nt: TGTGCCAGCAGTTTAGAATCCCCTGGGGCCAACGTCCTGACTTTC
cdr3_aa: CASSLESPGANVLTF

clone_size: -
d_call: -
j_call: TRBJ2-7
v_call: TRBV28
cdr3_nt: TGTGCCAGCACCCTTTCCGGCCAAACCTACGAGCAGTACTTC
cdr3_aa: CASTLSGQTYEQYF

clone_size: -
d_call: TRBD1
j_call: TRBJ2-6
v_call: TRBV28
cdr3_nt: TGTGCCAGCAGGCAGGACAGGGGCACCTCTGGGGCCAACGTCCTGACTTTC
cdr3_aa: CASRQDRGTSGANVLTF

clone_size: -
d_call: -
j_call: TRBJ2-7
v_call: TRBV4-1
cdr3_nt: TGCGCCAGCAGCCAAGATTGGCAGGGAATATACGAGCAGTACTTC
cdr3_aa: CASSQDWQGIYEQYF

clone_size: -
d_call: -
j_call: TRBJ2-1
v_call: TRBV11-2
cdr3_nt: TGTGCCAGCAGCTCGCTAGGGGTATTATATAATGAGCAGTTCTTC
cdr3_aa: CASSSLGVLYNEQFF

clone_size: few
d_call: -
j_call: TRBJ1-1
v_call: TRBV7-2
cdr3_nt: TGTGCCAGCAGCTCCCCAGCCCGCCCTGAAGCTTTCTTT
cdr3_aa: CASSSPARPEAFF

clone_size: few
d_call: TRBD1
j_call: TRBJ1-2
v_call: TRBV30
cdr3_nt: TGTGCCTGGAGTGTGGGCCCAGGGGGCGCGGGCTATGGCTACACCTTC
cdr3_aa: CAWSVGPGGAGYGYTF

clone_size: -
d_call: -
j_call: TRBJ2-3
v_call: TRBV20-1
cdr3_nt: TGCAGTGCTAGAGATTGGGGGGCGATCACAGATACGCAGTATTTT
cdr3_aa: CSARDWGAITDTQYF

clone_size: many
d_call: -
j_call: TRBJ2-5
v_call: TRBV7-9
cdr3_nt: TGTGCCAGCAGCCGACCCGGGCAAGAGACCCAGTACTTC
cdr3_aa: CASSRPGQETQYF

clone_size: -
d_call: TRBD1
j_call: TRBJ1-5
v_call: TRBV6-6
cdr3_nt: TGTGCCAGCAGTTACTCGAACTGGACAGGGGTACGGGGGAGCAATCAGCCCCAGCATTTT
cdr3_aa: CASSYSNWTGVRGSNQPQHF

clone_size: many
d_call: -
j_call: TRBJ1-1
v_call: TRBV7-8
cdr3_nt: TGTGCCAGCAGCTTAGCTTACACGGGACGGAGGAACACTGAAGCTTTCTTT
cdr3_aa: CASSLAYTGRRNTEAFF

clone_size: few
d_call: TRBD2
j_call: TRBJ2-4
v_call: TRBV19
cdr3_nt: TGTGCCAGTAGTCCTAGCGGCTCAAAAAACATTCAGTACTTC
cdr3_aa: CASSPSGSKNIQYF